This TCR beta chain is from a study of post-analysis software for immune sequencing data. Broader study findings: Those with multiple sclerosis, the patient group, showed significantly lower normalized Chao1 diversity than controls. Comparison of patients with controls showed five TRBV segments more frequent in patients, TRBV5-6, TRBV5-1 and TRBV20-1 among them.

Presence of unique molecular identifiers characterized the TCR beta cDNA libraries. Input of roughly 1 to 11 million T cells yielded some 500,000 cDNA molecules. TCRdb re-derived calls from the PCR reads in MiXCR, one entry per CDR3 protein. The data hold 350,000 to 450,000 distinct CDR3 sequences, with 39% observed a single time. As concerns this clonotype: Its antigen is unknown.

The V and J ends lost 7 bases and 6 bases respectively, with 24 bases between them. The CDR3 length is 17 residues. Looked up from germline, CDR1 is MDHEN and CDR2 is SYDVKM. The sample consisted of blood. The sequence was collected from a girl aged 2-10 years with multiple sclerosis. The chain combines TRBV28 with TRBJ2-2; tentative D call: TRBD2 (6 bases). This chain's CDR3 is CASTTSLGGLNPGELFF. CDR3 DNA: TGTGCCAGCACCACTTCCTTGGGGGGTTTGAATCCCGGGGAGCTGTTTTTT.